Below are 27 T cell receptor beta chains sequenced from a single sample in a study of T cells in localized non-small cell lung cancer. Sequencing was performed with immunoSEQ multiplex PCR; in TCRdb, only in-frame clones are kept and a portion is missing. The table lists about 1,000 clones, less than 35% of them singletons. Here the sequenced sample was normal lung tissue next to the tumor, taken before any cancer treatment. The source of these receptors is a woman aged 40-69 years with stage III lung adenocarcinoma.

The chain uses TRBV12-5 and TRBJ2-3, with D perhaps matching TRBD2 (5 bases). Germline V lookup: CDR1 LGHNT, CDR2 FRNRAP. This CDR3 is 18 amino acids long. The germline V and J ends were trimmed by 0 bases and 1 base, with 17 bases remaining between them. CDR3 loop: CASGLVRDGERGTDTQYF. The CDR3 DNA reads TGTGCTAGTGGTTTGGTACGAGATGGGGAGCGCGGCACAGATACGCAGTATTTT. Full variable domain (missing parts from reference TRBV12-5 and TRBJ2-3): DARVTQTPRHKVTEMGQEVTMRCQPILGHNTVFWYRQTMMQGLELLAYFRNRAPLDDSGMPKDRFSAEMPDATLATLKIQPSEPRDSAVYFCASGLVRDGERGTDTQYFGPGTRLTVL.

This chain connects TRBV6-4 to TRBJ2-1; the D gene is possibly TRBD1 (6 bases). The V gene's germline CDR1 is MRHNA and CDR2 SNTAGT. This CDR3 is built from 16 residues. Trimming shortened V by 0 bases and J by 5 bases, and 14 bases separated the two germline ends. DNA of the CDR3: TGTGCCAGCAGTGACTCAAGAGGACAGTCAAACAATGAGCAGTTCTTC. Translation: CASSDSRGQSNNEQFF.

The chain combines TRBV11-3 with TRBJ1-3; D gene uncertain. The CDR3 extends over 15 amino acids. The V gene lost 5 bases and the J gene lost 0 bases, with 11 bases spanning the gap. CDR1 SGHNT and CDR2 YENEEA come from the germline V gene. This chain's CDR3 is CASSPHRNSGNTIYF. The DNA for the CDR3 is TGTGCCAGCAGCCCACACAGAAACTCTGGAAACACCATATATTTT.

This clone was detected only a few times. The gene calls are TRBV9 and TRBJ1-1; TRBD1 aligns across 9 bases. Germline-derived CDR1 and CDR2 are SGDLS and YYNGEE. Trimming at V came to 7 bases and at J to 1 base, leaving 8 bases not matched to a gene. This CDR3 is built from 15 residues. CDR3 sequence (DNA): TGTGCCAGCCAAAGGGACAGGGAACGGAACACTGAAGCTTTCTTT. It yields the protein CASQRDRERNTEAFF. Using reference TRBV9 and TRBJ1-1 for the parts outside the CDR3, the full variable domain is DSGVTQTPKHLITATGQRVTLRCSPRSGDLSVYWYQQSLDQGLQFLIQYYNGEERAKGNILERFSAQQFPDLHSELNLSSLELGDSALYFCASQRDRERNTEAFFGQGTRLTVV.

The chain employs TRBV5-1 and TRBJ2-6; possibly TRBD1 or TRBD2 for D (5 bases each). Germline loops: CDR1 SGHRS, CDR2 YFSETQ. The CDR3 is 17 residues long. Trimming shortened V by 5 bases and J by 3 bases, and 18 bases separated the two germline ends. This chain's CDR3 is CASSYTGTERGANVLTF. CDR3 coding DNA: TGCGCCAGCAGTTATACTGGGACCGAACGTGGGGCCAACGTCCTGACTTTC.

CDR3 in amino acids: CATSRDPGQGNEKLFF. The CDR3 DNA sequence: TGTGCCACCAGCAGAGATCCGGGACAGGGTAATGAAAAACTGTTTTTT. V gene TRBV15 combines with J gene TRBJ1-4, with 9 bases matching TRBD1. The CDR3 extends over 16 amino acids. The junction had 3 bases not matched to a gene; V was cut back by 0 bases and J by 4 bases. Germline V gene sequence: CDR1 LNHNV, CDR2 YYDKDF (reference sequence).

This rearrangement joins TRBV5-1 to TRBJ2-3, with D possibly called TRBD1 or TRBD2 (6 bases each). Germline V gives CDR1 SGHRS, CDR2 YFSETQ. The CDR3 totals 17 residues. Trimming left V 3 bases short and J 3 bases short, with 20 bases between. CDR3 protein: CASSSRGSGVSTDTQYF. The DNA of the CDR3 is TGCGCCAGCAGCTCCAGGGGTAGCGGAGTGAGTACAGATACGCAGTATTTT.

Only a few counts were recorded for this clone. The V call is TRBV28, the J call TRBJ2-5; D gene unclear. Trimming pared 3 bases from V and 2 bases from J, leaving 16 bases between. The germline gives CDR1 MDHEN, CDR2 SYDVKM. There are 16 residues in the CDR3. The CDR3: CASSFRSPGPQETQYF. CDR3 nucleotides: TGTGCCAGCAGTTTTCGATCCCCCGGGCCACAAGAGACCCAGTACTTC. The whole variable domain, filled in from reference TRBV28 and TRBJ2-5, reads DVKVTQSSRYLVKRTGEKVFLECVQDMDHENMFWYRQDPGLGLRLIYFSYDVKMKEKGDIPEGYSVSREKKERFSLILESASTNQTSMYLCASSFRSPGPQETQYFGPGTRLLVL.

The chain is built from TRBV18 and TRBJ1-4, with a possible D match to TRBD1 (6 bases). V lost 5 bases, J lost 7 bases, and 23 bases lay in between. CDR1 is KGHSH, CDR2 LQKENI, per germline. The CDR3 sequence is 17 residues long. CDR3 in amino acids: CASSVRQPQGSGEKLFF. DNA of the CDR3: TGTGCCAGCTCAGTTAGACAACCACAGGGAAGTGGTGAAAAACTGTTTTTT. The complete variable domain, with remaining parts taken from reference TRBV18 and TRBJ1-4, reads NAGVMQNPRHLVRRRGQEARLRCSPMKGHSHVYWYRQLPEEGLKFMVYLQKENIIDESGMPKERFSAEFPKEGPSILRIQQVVRGDSAAYFCASSVRQPQGSGEKLFFGSGTQLSVL.

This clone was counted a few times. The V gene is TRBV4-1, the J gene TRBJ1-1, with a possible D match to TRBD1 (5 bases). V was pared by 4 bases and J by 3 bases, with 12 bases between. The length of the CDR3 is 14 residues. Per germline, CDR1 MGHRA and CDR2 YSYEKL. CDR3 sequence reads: CASSPDRTHTEAFF. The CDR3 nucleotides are TGCGCCAGCAGCCCCGACAGAACCCACACTGAAGCTTTCTTT.

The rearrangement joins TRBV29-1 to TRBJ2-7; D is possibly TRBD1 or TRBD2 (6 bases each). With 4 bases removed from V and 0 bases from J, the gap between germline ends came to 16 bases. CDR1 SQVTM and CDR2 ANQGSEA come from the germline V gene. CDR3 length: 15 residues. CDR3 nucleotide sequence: TGCAGCGTTGGGAGGGGGGACCTGGGCTCCTACGAGCAGTACTTC. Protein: CSVGRGDLGSYEQYF.

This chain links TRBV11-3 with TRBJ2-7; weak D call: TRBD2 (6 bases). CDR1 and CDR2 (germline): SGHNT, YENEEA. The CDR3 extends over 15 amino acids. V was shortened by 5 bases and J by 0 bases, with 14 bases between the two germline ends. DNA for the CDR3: TGTGCCAGCAGCATCCGGGACGGGAGCTCCTACGAGCAGTACTTC. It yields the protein CASSIRDGSSYEQYF.

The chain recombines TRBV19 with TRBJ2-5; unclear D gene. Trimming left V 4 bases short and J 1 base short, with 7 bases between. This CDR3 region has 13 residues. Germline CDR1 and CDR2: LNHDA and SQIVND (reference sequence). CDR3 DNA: TGTGCCAGTAGTAGTAGCATCCAAGAGACCCAGTACTTC. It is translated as CASSSSIQETQYF.

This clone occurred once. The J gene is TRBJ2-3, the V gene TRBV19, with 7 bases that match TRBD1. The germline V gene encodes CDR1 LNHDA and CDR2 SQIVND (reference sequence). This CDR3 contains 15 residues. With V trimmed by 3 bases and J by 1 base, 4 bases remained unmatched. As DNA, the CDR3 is TGTGCCAGTAGTATCGGACAGGCTCGCACAGATACGCAGTATTTT. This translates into CASSIGQARTDTQYF.

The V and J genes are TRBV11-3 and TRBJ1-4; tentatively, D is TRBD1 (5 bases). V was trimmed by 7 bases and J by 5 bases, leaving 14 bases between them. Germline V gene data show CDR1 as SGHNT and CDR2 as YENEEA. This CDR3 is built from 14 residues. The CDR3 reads CASNLDTLNEKLFF. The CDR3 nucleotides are TGTGCCAGCAACTTGGACACTTTGAATGAAAAACTGTTTTTT.

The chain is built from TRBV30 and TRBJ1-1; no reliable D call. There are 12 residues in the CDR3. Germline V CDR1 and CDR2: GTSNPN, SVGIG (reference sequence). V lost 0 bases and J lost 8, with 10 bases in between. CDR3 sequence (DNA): TGTGCCTGGAGTGTACGATGGGAAGAAGCTTTCTTT. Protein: CAWSVRWEEAFF. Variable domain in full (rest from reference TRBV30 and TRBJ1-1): SQTIHQWPATLVQPVGSPLSLECTVEGTSNPNLYWYRQAAGRGLQLLFYSVGIGQISSEVPQNLSASRPQDRQFILSSKKLLLSDSGFYLCAWSVRWEEAFFGQGTRLTVV.

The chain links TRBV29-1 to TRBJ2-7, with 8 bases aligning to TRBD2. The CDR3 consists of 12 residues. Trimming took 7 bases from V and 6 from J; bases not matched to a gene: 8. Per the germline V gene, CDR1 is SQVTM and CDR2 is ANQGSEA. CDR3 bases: TGCAGCGGGGGGACTAGTTTCGGCGAGCAGTACTTC. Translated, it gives CSGGTSFGEQYF.

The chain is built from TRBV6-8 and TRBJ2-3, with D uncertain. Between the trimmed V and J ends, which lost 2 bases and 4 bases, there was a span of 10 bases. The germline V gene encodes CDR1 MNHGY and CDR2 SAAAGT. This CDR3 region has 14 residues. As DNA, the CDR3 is TGTGCCAGCAGTTACCGCGGTGAATCAGATACGCAGTATTTT. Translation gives CASSYRGESDTQYF.

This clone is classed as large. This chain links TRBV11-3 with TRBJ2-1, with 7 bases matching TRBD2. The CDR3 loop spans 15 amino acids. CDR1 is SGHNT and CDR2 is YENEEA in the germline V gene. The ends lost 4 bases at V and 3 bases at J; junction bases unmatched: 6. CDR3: CASSSKAGVYNEQFF. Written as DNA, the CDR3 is TGTGCCAGCAGCTCAAAGGCGGGAGTCTACAATGAGCAGTTCTTC.

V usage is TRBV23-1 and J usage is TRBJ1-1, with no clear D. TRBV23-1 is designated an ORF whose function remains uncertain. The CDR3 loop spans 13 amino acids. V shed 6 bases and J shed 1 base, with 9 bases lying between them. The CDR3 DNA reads TGCGCCAGCAGCTTGCGGGGGAACACTGAAGCTTTCTTT. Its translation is CASSLRGNTEAFF.

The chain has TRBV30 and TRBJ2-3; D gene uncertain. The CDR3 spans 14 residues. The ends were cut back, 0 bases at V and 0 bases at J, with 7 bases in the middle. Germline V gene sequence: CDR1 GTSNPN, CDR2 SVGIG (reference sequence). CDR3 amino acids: CAWSVRSSTDTQYF. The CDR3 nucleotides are TGTGCCTGGAGTGTAAGGTCTAGCACAGATACGCAGTATTTT.

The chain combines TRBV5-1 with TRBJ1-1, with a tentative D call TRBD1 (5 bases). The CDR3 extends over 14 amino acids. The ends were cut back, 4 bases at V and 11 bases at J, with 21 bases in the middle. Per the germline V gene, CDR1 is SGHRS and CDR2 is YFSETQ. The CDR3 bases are TGCGCCAGCAGCCCCTGGGCAGGGAAACAAGAGGCTTTCTTT. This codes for CASSPWAGKQEAFF.

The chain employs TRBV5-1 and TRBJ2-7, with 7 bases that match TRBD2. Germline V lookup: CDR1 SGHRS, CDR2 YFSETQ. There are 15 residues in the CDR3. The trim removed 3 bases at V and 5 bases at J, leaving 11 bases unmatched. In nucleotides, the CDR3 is TGCGCCAGCAGCTCCACCCTAGCGGATGCTGACGAGCAGTACTTC. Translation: CASSSTLADADEQYF.

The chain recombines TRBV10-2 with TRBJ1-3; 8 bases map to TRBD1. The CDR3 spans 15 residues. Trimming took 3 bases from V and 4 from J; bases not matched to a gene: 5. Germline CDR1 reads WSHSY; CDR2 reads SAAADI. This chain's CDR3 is CASSDRGREGNTIYF. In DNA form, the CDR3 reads TGCGCCAGCAGTGACAGGGGGCGTGAAGGAAACACCATATATTTT.

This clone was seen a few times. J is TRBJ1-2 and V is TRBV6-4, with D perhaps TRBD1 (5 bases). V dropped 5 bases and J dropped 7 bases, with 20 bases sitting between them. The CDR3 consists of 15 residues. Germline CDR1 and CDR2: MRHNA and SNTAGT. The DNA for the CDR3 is TGTGCCAGCAGTCCAATTCCCGGGGACCCGCGTGGCTACACCTTC. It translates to CASSPIPGDPRGYTF.

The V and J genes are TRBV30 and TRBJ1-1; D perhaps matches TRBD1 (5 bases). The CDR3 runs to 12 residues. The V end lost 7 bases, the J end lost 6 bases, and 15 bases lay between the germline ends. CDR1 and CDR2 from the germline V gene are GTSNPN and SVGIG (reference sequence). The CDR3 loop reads CAFDRDGAEAFF. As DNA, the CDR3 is TGTGCCTTTGACCGGGACGGCGCTGAAGCTTTCTTT. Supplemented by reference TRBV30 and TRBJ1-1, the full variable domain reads SQTIHQWPATLVQPVGSPLSLECTVEGTSNPNLYWYRQAAGRGLQLLFYSVGIGQISSEVPQNLSASRPQDRQFILSSKKLLLSDSGFYLCAFDRDGAEAFFGQGTRLTVV.

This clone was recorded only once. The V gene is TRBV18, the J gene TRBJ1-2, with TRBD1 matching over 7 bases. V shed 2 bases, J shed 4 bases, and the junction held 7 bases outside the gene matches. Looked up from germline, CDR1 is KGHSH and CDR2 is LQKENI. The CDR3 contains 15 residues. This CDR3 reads CASSPNRGLGYGYTF. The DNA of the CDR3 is TGTGCCAGCTCACCAAACAGGGGTCTGGGCTATGGCTACACCTTC. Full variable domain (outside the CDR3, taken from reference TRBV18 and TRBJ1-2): NAGVMQNPRHLVRRRGQEARLRCSPMKGHSHVYWYRQLPEEGLKFMVYLQKENIIDESGMPKERFSAEFPKEGPSILRIQQVVRGDSAAYFCASSPNRGLGYGYTFGSGTRLTVV.